The 21 T cell receptor beta chains reported below all come from one sample, sequenced in a study of Graves' ophthalmopathy and Graves' hyperthyroidism. RNA transcripts yielded amplified TCR beta CDR3 regions. After a first-round RT-PCR with HTBI primers, a second-round multiplex PCR was run. MiXCR, applied by TCRdb to the multiplex PCR reads, yields one record per CDR3 protein. The sample records roughly 600,000 distinct CDR3 sequences, 35% to 45% being singletons. Sequenced sample: peripheral blood or thyroid tissue (not recorded which). These TCRs come from an adult man with Graves' hyperthyroidism.

At least ten counts were recorded for this clonotype. The chain uses TRBV10-3 and TRBJ1-1, with D perhaps TRBD1 (5 bases). V lost 0 bases and J 4 bases, leaving 9 bases between the germline ends. Looked up from germline, CDR1 is ENHRY and CDR2 is SYGVKD. The CDR3 has 14 residues. The CDR3 bases are TGTGCCATCAGTGAGTCCGGGGGGGGCACTGAAGCTTTCTTT. It yields the protein CAISESGGGTEAFF.

The genes are TRBV5-4 and TRBJ1-4; D remains ambiguous. Trimming removed 6 bases at V and 8 bases at J, with 14 bases between. The CDR3 spans 13 residues. Germline V gene lookup returns CDR1 SGHNT and CDR2 YYREEE (reference sequence). The CDR3 coding sequence is TGTGCCAGCACCTCGGGCCCTACAGAAAAACTGTTTTTT. The encoded protein is CASTSGPTEKLFF.

This clonotype has at least ten counts. The chain uses TRBV24-1 and TRBJ2-5; 9 bases map to TRBD1. The J segment lost 4 bases and the V segment lost 5 bases, leaving 16 bases of the junction unmatched. Germline CDR1 and CDR2: KGHDR and SFDVKD. This CDR3 has 18 residues. Here the CDR3 reads CATSVSPLTGGRGETQYF. The CDR3 DNA is TGTGCCACCAGTGTCTCGCCCCTGACAGGGGGAAGAGGAGAGACCCAGTACTTC.

This clonotype appeared many times. The chain combines TRBV19 with TRBJ1-3, with TRBD1 matching 7 bases. With V trimmed by 6 bases and J by 0 bases, 5 bases remained unmatched. The CDR3 contains 15 residues. From germline, CDR1 is LNHDA and CDR2 SQIVND (reference sequence). The CDR3: CASRAGTASGNTIYF. The CDR3 coding sequence is TGTGCCAGTAGGGCCGGGACAGCCTCTGGAAACACCATATATTTT.

Of note for this clonotype: One junction end disagrees with the germline gene, perhaps due to a read error. The chain recombines TRBV10-3 with TRBJ1-1; D gene uncertain. The CDR3 sequence is 15 residues long. The germline gives CDR1 ENHRY, CDR2 SYGVKD. CDR3 sequence: CASSDHQEPNTEAFF. The CDR3 nucleotides read TGTGCCAGCAGTGACCACCAGGAGCCGAACACTGAAGCTTTCTTT.

With respect to this clonotype: The junction does not match germline at one end; this may be a read error. The V call is TRBV7-2, the J call TRBJ1-1; 8 bases map to TRBD1. CDR1 is SGHTA, CDR2 FQGNSA, per germline. The CDR3 covers 12 residues. Here the CDR3 reads CASSRKGQEKSF. CDR3 sequence (DNA): TGTGCCAGCAGCCGTAAGGGACAGGAAAAGTCCTTT.

Comments on this clonotype: The junction differs from germline at one of its ends, possibly a read error. The chain employs TRBV7-9 and TRBJ2-6; TRBD2 matches at 8 bases. From germline, CDR1 is SEHNR and CDR2 FQNEAQ (reference sequence). The CDR3 totals 16 residues. The CDR3 reads CASSQEIGSGAYVLTF. CDR3 in DNA: TGTGCCAGCAGCCAAGAAATAGGTAGCGGGGCCTACGTCCTGACTTTC.

J is TRBJ1-2 and V is TRBV29-1, with a weak D call TRBD1 (5 bases). Germline lookup yields CDR1 SQVTM and CDR2 ANQGSEA. The CDR3 length is 11 residues. The V and J ends lost 7 bases and 3 bases respectively, with 9 bases between them. The CDR3 reads CSGRVDYGYTF. For the CDR3, the DNA is TGCAGCGGCAGGGTAGACTATGGCTACACCTTC.

CDR3 loop: CASSEGLARDNEQFF. DNA for the CDR3: TGTGCCAGCAGTGAAGGACTAGCGCGCGACAATGAGCAGTTCTTC. This chain uses TRBV2 with TRBJ2-7; TRBD2 matches 8 bases. The assigned J gene may be wrong: the sequence end matches TRBJ2-1 better. This CDR3 has 15 residues. The germline gives CDR1 SNHLY, CDR2 FYNNEI.

V usage is TRBV7-9 and J usage is TRBJ1-2; a possible D gene is TRBD1 (6 bases). V was cut by 3 bases and J by 7 bases, with 21 bases left in between. The CDR3 consists of 16 residues. Germline CDR1 and CDR2: SEHNR and FQNEAQ (reference sequence). CDR3 sequence reads: CASSFDRAGVAAGYTF. The CDR3 nucleotides are TGTGCCAGCAGCTTCGATAGAGCAGGGGTGGCTGCTGGCTACACCTTC.

This clonotype was picked up many times. This chain links TRBV29-1 with TRBJ1-5, with a possible D match to TRBD1 (6 bases). CDR1 is SQVTM and CDR2 is ANQGSEA in the germline V gene. V shed 4 bases and J shed 8 bases, with 12 bases lying between them. This CDR3 spans 12 amino acids. This CDR3 is CSVGLGGEPQHF. In DNA form, the CDR3 reads TGCAGCGTTGGATTAGGGGGGGAGCCCCAGCATTTT.

This clonotype was observed at least ten times. The chain carries TRBV27 and TRBJ2-7; TRBD1 aligns across 9 bases. Germline values: CDR1 MNHEY, CDR2 SMNVEV (reference sequence). The CDR3 is 13 residues long. Trimming took 8 bases from V and 5 from J; bases not matched to a gene: 7. CDR3 DNA sequence: TGTGCCAGCGTCTCGGGACAGGGTGACGAGCAGTACTTC. Translation: CASVSGQGDEQYF.

The genes are TRBV19 and TRBJ2-7; TRBD1 agrees at 9 bases. CDR1 LNHDA and CDR2 SQIVND come from the germline V gene (reference sequence). V lost 6 bases, J lost 2 bases, and 5 bases stayed unmatched. The CDR3 sequence is 14 residues long. CDR3 bases: TGTGCCAGTAGCTGGACAGGGGTAGCCTACGAGCAGTACTTC. This encodes CASSWTGVAYEQYF.

This clonotype was detected many times. The chain couples TRBV5-8 to TRBJ2-7; D call uncertain. Between the trimmed V and J ends, which lost 0 bases and 5 bases, there was a span of 9 bases. CDR1 SGHTS and CDR2 YDEGEE come from the germline V gene. This CDR3 region has 13 residues. The CDR3 coding sequence is TGTGCCAGCAGCTTGGACGAGCTCCACGAGCAGTACTTC. Protein sequence: CASSLDELHEQYF. The whole variable domain, remainder taken from reference TRBV5-8 and TRBJ2-7, is EAGVTQSPTHLIKTRGQQATLRCSPISGHTSVYWYQQALGLGLQFLLWYDEGEERNRGNFPPRFSGRQFPNYSSELNVNALELEDSALYLCASSLDELHEQYFGPGTRLTVT.

The V and J genes are TRBV2 and TRBJ2-7; D is ambiguous. The CDR3 runs 15 residues. Trimming took off 2 bases at V and 2 bases at J, with 13 bases between the two ends. Looked up from germline, CDR1 is SNHLY and CDR2 is FYNNEI. CDR3 amino acids: CASSELDRMTYEQYF. In DNA form, the CDR3 reads TGTGCCAGCAGTGAACTGGACCGGATGACCTACGAGCAGTACTTC.

In its sample, this clonotype was seen a few times. This rearrangement joins TRBV2 to TRBJ2-5, with TRBD1 matching over 7 bases. The DNA end lines up better with TRBJ2-1; the J call may be wrong. The CDR3 is made up of 13 amino acids. Germline CDR1 is SNHLY and CDR2 is FYNNEI. CDR3 nucleotides: TGTGCCAGCAGCCGGGACAGCAACAATGAGCAGTTCTTC. This sequence encodes CASSRDSNNEQFF.

The chain is built from TRBV6-1 and TRBJ2-7; no reliable D call. Looked up from germline, CDR1 is MNHNS and CDR2 is SASEGT. Trimming left V 2 bases short and J 4 bases short, with 9 bases between. The CDR3 has 13 residues. The chain's CDR3 is CASSETRDYEQYF. CDR3 DNA: TGTGCCAGCAGTGAAACCAGAGATTACGAGCAGTACTTC.

Ten or more counts support this clonotype. This chain uses TRBV6-6 with TRBJ1-6; D gene unclear. Germline V gives CDR1 MNHNY, CDR2 SVGAGI (reference sequence). Trimming stripped 4 bases from V and 2 bases from J, with 15 bases between. CDR3 length: 17 amino acids. The CDR3 region is CASSLRLGMAYNSPLHF. The DNA for the CDR3 is TGTGCCAGCAGTTTAAGGCTTGGAATGGCCTATAATTCACCCCTCCACTTT.

This clonotype appeared many times. The chain recombines TRBV5-8 with TRBJ2-2; D is perhaps TRBD1 (5 bases). The germline gives CDR1 SGHTS, CDR2 YDEGEE. This CDR3 region has 16 residues. Trimming removed 0 bases at V and 5 bases at J, with 14 bases between. In DNA, the CDR3 is TGTGCCAGCAGCTTGGGGCAGGGATTTATGACCGGGGAGCTGTTTTTT. Its translation is CASSLGQGFMTGELFF.

This clonotype was seen ten or more times. The genes are TRBV19 and TRBJ1-2, with D possibly matching TRBD1 (5 bases). The germline V gene has CDR1 LNHDA and CDR2 SQIVND (reference sequence). The CDR3 runs 17 residues. V gave up 5 bases and J gave up 3 bases, with 22 bases separating them. CDR3 protein: CASSVTRDPVRDYGYTF. In DNA, the CDR3 is TGTGCCAGTAGTGTCACCAGGGATCCGGTTCGTGACTATGGCTACACCTTC.

The V call is TRBV6-5, the J call TRBJ1-2, with D unresolved. In germline, CDR1 is MNHEY, CDR2 SVGAGI. The V gene lost 7 bases and the J gene lost 2 bases, with 11 bases spanning the gap. The CDR3 is 13 amino acids. CDR3 sequence reads: CASTIPENYGYTF. The CDR3 DNA follows: TGTGCCAGCACCATCCCGGAGAACTATGGCTACACCTTC.